What follows describes a single T cell receptor beta chain. The antigen remains undetermined. Germline assignment: CDR1 SGHRS and CDR2 YFSETQ. The V gene end was trimmed by 0 bases and the J gene end by 8 bases; junction bases not matched to a gene: 10. The CDR3 has 17 residues. This entry is derived from a study of radiotherapy plus CTLA-4 blockade in lung cancer. Across the study: Objective responses occurred in 18% of patients; 25% to 35% had disease control.

Clones were sequenced by immunoSEQ multiplex PCR, and TCRdb holds only the in-frame ones, with some missing. Seen here are roughly 98,000 clones, about four fifths observed once, and the top ten hold about 14%. Findings of the study overall: With interferon-beta, early dynamics of blood T cell clones were reported to best predict response. Once radiotherapy plus ipilimumab had been given, TCR clones derived from tumor expanded in blood.

Focal radiation and CTLA-4 blockade (ipilimumab) were tested in chemo-refractory metastatic non-small-cell lung cancer patients. The origin of this receptor is a human donor with non-small cell lung cancer that progressed on radiotherapy plus ipilimumab. The rearrangement joins TRBV5-1 to TRBJ2-1; 11 bases fit TRBD2. The material was peripheral blood, obtained from a patient treated with radiotherapy plus ipilimumab. The CDR3 reads CASSLALAGGERDEQFF. In nucleotides, the CDR3 is TGCGCCAGCAGCTTGGCTCTAGCGGGAGGAGAGAGAGATGAGCAGTTCTTC.